These T cell receptor beta chains were read from a single sample in a study of cytomegalovirus exposure and HLA in healthy donors. The table came from immunoSEQ multiplex PCR; TCRdb's copy has only in-frame clones and leaves some out. The repertoire holds under 200,000 clones, with approximately 75% as singletons. Material for sequencing was PBMCs. These TCRs come from a woman aged 18-30 years in good health and CMV-seronegative. Both conserved end residues are part of each CDR3. A D gene is named only where the DNA matches it firmly. The size of a clone is reported for some rows only, either as once, few or many, or as a class for expanded clones.

J gene,clone size,D gene,V gene,CDR3 DNA,CDR3 protein
TRBJ2-5,few,TRBD1,TRBV2,TGTGGGCAGGGGGAAGAGACCCAGTACTTC,CGQGEETQYF
TRBJ2-1,NA,NA,TRBV30,TGTGCCTGGAGTGCAGGGACACTGCGAGACAATGAGCAGTTCTTC,CAWSAGTLRDNEQFF
TRBJ2-4,few,TRBD1,TRBV9,TGTGCCAGCAGCTCCGCAGGGGGAGCCAAAAACATTCAGTACTTC,CASSSAGGAKNIQYF
TRBJ2-2,NA,TRBD1,TRBV5-1,TGCGCCAGCAGCTTGATAATAGATACAGGGGCGGCCGGGGAGCTGTTTTTT,CASSLIIDTGAAGELFF
TRBJ1-2,NA,NA,TRBV5-1,TGCGCCAGCACCCCATTGCGGGACGGAAGATATGGCTACACCTTC,CASTPLRDGRYGYTF
TRBJ2-7,NA,NA,TRBV5-6,TGTGCCAGCAGCTTACGGGACACTACAGGGCTTCGGTACTTC,CASSLRDTTGLRYF
TRBJ2-7,NA,TRBD2,TRBV6-4,TGTGCCAGCAGCCCAGGACTAGCGGGTTCCTACGAGCAGTACTTC,CASSPGLAGSYEQYF
TRBJ2-1,NA,TRBD2,TRBV5-1,TGCGCCAGCAGCCCGAACCCGTCTAGCGGGACATCCTACAATGAGCAGTTCTTC,CASSPNPSSGTSYNEQFF
TRBJ2-3,NA,NA,TRBV7-3,TGTGCCAGCAGCTTAATCGTAGCGGCGGATACGCAGTATTTT,CASSLIVAADTQYF
TRBJ2-1,NA,TRBD2,TRBV14,TGTGCCAGCAGCGAAGGACTAGCGGGAGTGTATGAGCAGTTCTTC,CASSEGLAGVYEQFF
TRBJ1-1,few,TRBD1,TRBV18,TGTGCCAGCTCACCACTCGGGACAGGGGCTAGGAACACTGAAGCTTTCTTT,CASSPLGTGARNTEAFF
TRBJ2-2,once,TRBD2,TRBV29-1,TGCAGCGTTGAAGGATCCAGCGGGGGATACACCGGGGAGCTGTTTTTT,CSVEGSSGGYTGELFF
TRBJ2-7,NA,NA,TRBV5-4,TGTGCCAGCAGCTCCCAGGGTTACGAGCAGTACTTC,CASSSQGYEQYF
TRBJ1-5,NA,TRBD1,TRBV15,TGCGCCACCAGCAGAACAGGGGGCTTAAATCAGCCCCAGCATTTT,CATSRTGGLNQPQHF
TRBJ2-5,few,TRBD1,TRBV5-4,TGTGCCAGCAGCTCCAGGGGGTACCAAGAGACCCAGTACTTC,CASSSRGYQETQYF
TRBJ1-2,once,NA,TRBV29-1,TGCAGCGTTGATGGGGGGTCTAACTATGGCTACACCTTC,CSVDGGSNYGYTF
TRBJ1-2,NA,NA,TRBV6-6,TGTGCCAGCAGTTACTCTGGAGGGTCCCCCTATGGCTACACCTTC,CASSYSGGSPYGYTF
TRBJ1-3,NA,NA,TRBV19,TGTGCCAGTAGCCTACAGAGAAGCTCTGGAAACACCATATATTTT,CASSLQRSSGNTIYF
TRBJ2-7,NA,TRBD1,TRBV5-1,TGCGCCAGCAGCTTGGATCCCGGGACAGATGGCTACGAGCAGTACTTC,CASSLDPGTDGYEQYF
TRBJ2-5,NA,TRBD1,TRBV27,TGTGCCAGCAGGGGGGGACAGGGTTTTGTCGAGACCCAGTACTTC,CASRGGQGFVETQYF
TRBJ2-7,NA,TRBD2,TRBV9,TGTGCCAGCAGCCCCTTCCGGGACTACCTTCTGGAGCAGTACTTC,CASSPFRDYLLEQYF
TRBJ1-1,NA,NA,TRBV6-1,TGTGCCAGCAGTGAATATGACGGGACTGAAGCTTTCTTT,CASSEYDGTEAFF
TRBJ2-1,NA,NA,TRBV19,TGTGCCAGTAGTATCGGCGCGGGATCCTACAATGAGCAGTTCTTC,CASSIGAGSYNEQFF
TRBJ1-5,NA,NA,TRBV19,TGTGCCAGTAGTATAGTAAGGACACGGAATCAGCCCCAGCATTTT,CASSIVRTRNQPQHF
TRBJ2-3,NA,TRBD1,TRBV11-3,TGTGCCAGCAGCGTCCGGGACAGGAGCACAGATACGCAGTATTTT,CASSVRDRSTDTQYF
TRBJ2-2,NA,NA,TRBV2,TGTGCCAGCAGTCAAGAGGGGCACTCGATCACCGGGGAGCTGTTTTTT,CASSQEGHSITGELFF
TRBJ2-7,few,NA,TRBV28,TGTGCCAGCAGCCTGACAGGGATCGGGAGCTACGAGCAGTACTTC,CASSLTGIGSYEQYF
TRBJ1-2,NA,NA,TRBV6-5,TGTGCCAGCAGTTACTATGTAGGGGGAATCTATGGCTACACCTTC,CASSYYVGGIYGYTF